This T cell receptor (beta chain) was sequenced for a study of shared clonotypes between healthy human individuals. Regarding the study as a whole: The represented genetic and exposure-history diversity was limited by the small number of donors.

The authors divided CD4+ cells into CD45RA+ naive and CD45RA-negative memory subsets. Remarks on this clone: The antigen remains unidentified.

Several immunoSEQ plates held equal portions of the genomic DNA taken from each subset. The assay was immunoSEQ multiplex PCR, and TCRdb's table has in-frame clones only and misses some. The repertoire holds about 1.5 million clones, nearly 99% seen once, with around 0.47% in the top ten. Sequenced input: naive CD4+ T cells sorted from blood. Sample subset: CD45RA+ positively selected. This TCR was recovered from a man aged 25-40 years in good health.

The CDR3 region is CASSSPGTGTPNEQFF. The CDR3 nucleotides are TGTGCCAGCAGTTCACCCGGGACAGGAACCCCGAATGAGCAGTTCTTC. The chain carries TRBV28 and TRBJ2-1, with 8 bases identical to TRBD1. This CDR3 has 16 residues. With V trimmed by 4 bases and J by 7 bases, 12 bases remained unmatched. Germline V gene data show CDR1 as MDHEN and CDR2 as SYDVKM.